This is a list of T cell receptor beta chains from one sample in a study of T cell changes during pregnancy in multiple sclerosis. Sequenced by immunoSEQ multiplex PCR; TCRdb stores in-frame clones only, minus some. The table includes roughly 86,000 clones, 85% to 95% detected once. Sequenced material: peripheral blood, taken in the first trimester of pregnancy. The receptors derive from a female donor with multiple sclerosis, enrolled in a pregnancy study. CDR3s include the opening cysteine and the closing phenylalanine or tryptophan. The D gene is left open where the match is weak. Clone size is shown for a subset of rows, as once, few, many or a class of expanded clone.

J gene	V gene	D gene	clone size	CDR3 protein	CDR3 DNA
TRBJ2-6	TRBV19	NA	NA	CASSRWQGTSGANVLTF	TGTGCCAGTAGTAGATGGCAGGGTACCTCTGGGGCCAACGTCCTGACTTTC
TRBJ2-5	TRBV18	TRBD2	NA	CASSPGLASLETQYF	TGTGCCAGCTCACCGGGACTAGCGTCGCTAGAGACCCAGTACTTC
TRBJ2-1	TRBV7-9	NA	once	CASSSPGLLGYNEQFF	TGTGCCAGCAGCTCCCCGGGACTCCTGGGGTACAATGAGCAGTTCTTC
TRBJ2-5	TRBV5-1	NA	NA	CASSLGPGSGETQYF	TGCGCCAGCAGCTTGGGACCAGGGTCGGGAGAGACCCAGTACTTC
TRBJ2-7	TRBV7-2	TRBD2	NA	CASSPGLAGASKNYEQYF	TGTGCCAGCAGCCCCGGACTAGCGGGAGCGAGTAAGAACTACGAGCAGTACTTC
TRBJ2-7	TRBV6-5	NA	NA	CASNHRDSKYEQYF	TGTGCCAGCAACCACCGGGACTCGAAGTACGAGCAGTACTTC
TRBJ2-2	TRBV5-4	TRBD1	NA	CASSPGQGATGGELFF	TGTGCCAGCAGCCCAGGACAGGGGGCAACGGGCGGGGAGCTGTTTTTT
TRBJ2-7	TRBV11-2	TRBD2	NA	CASSLLRGKVGYEQYF	TGTGCCAGCAGCTTATTGCGGGGGAAGGTCGGCTACGAGCAGTACTTC
TRBJ2-7	TRBV7-8	TRBD1	NA	CASSEGTGTKKYEQYF	TGTGCCAGCAGCGAAGGGACAGGGACCAAGAAGTACGAGCAGTACTTC
TRBJ2-2	TRBV11-1	TRBD1	once	CASSLPTGGGTGELFF	TGTGCCAGCAGCTTACCGACAGGGGGTGGAACCGGGGAGCTGTTTTTT